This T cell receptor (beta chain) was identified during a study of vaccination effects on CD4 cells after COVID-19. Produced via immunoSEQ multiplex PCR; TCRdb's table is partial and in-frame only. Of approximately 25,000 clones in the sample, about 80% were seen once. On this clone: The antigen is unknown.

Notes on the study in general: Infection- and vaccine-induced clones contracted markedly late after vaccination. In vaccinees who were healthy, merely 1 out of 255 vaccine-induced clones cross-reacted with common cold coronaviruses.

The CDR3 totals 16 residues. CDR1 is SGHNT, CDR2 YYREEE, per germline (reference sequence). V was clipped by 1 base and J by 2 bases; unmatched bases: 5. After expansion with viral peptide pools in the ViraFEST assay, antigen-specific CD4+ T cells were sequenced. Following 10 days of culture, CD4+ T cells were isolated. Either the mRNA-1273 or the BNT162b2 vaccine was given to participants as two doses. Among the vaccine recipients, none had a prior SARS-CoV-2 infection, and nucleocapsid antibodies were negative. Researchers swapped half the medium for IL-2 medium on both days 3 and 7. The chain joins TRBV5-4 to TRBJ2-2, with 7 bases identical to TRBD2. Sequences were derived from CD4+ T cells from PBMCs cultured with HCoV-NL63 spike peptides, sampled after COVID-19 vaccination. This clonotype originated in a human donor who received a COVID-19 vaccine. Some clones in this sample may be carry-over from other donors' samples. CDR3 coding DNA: TGTGCCAGCAGCTTGAGGGCGGGGGTTAACACCGGGGAGCTGTTTTTT. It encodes CASSLRAGVNTGELFF.